This TCR beta chain is drawn from a study of blood T cells in healthy people across ages. This CDR3 contains 16 residues. The ends were cut back, 4 bases at V and 1 base at J, with 16 bases in the middle. CDR1 and CDR2 from the germline V gene are SGHTA and FQGNSA. For the second PCR, which ran for about 7 to 11 cycles, a sample-barcoded 5' primer and a J-beta primer mix were used. Each cDNA was tagged by a template-switch adaptor containing 12 random nucleotides. One entry per CDR3 protein, called by TCRdb with MiXCR from the 5' RACE reads. The table has about 800,000 distinct CDR3 sequences, about 47% seen once. The draw of peripheral blood yielded ten milliliters from each donor. There were at least 5.5 micrograms of total RNA extracted from every sample.

The clonotype was recovered from a man at least 80 years old in good health. Input material: blood. This rearrangement joins TRBV7-2 to TRBJ2-5; maybe TRBD1 (5 bases). Written as DNA, the CDR3 is TGTGCCAGCAGCTATCGTCCGAGGACAAGCCAAGAGACCCAGTACTTC. Residues: CASSYRPRTSQETQYF.